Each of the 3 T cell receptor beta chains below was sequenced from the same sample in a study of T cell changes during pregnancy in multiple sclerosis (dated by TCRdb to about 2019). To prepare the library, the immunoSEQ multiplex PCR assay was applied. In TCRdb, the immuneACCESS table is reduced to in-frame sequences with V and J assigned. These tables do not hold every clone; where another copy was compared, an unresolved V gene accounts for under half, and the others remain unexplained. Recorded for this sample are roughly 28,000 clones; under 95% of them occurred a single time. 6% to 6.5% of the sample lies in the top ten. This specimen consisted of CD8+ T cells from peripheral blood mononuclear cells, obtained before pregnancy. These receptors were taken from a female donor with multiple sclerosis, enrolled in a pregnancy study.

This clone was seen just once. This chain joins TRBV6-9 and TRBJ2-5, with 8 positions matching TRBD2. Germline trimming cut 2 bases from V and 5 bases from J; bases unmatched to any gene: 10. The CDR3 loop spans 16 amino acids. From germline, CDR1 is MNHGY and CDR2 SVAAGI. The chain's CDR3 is CASSYIAGPPRETQYF. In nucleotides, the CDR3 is TGTGCCAGCAGTTATATAGCGGGGCCCCCCCGGGAGACCCAGTACTTC.

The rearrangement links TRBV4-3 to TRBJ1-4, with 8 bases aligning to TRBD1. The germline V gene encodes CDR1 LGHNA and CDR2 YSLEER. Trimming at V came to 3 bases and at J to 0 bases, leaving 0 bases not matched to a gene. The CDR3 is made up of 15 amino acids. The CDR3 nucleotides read TGCGCCAGCAGCCAGACAGGGGCAACTAATGAAAAACTGTTTTTT. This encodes CASSQTGATNEKLFF.

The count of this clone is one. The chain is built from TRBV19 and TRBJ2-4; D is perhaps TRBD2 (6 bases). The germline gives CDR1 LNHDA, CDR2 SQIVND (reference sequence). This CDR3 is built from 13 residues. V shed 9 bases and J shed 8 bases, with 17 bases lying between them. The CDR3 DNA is TGTGCCAGCGGGACTCCGACGTGGGACATTCAGTACTTC. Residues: CASGTPTWDIQYF. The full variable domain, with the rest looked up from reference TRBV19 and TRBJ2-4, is DGGITQSPKYLFRKEGQNVTLSCEQNLNHDAMYWYRQDPGQGLRLIYYSQIVNDFQKGDIAEGYSVSREKKESFPLTVTSAQKNPTAFYLCASGTPTWDIQYFGAGTRLSVL.